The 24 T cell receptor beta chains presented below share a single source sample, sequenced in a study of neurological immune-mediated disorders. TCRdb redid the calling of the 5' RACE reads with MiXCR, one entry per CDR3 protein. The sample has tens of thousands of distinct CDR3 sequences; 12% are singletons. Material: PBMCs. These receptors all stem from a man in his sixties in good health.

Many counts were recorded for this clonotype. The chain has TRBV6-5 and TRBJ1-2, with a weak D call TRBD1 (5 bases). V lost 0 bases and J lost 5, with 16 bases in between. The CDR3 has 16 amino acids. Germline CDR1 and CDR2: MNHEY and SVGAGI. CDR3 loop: CASSYSRTGGGYGYTF. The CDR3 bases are TGTGCCAGCAGTTACTCGCGAACAGGCGGTGGTTATGGCTACACCTTC.

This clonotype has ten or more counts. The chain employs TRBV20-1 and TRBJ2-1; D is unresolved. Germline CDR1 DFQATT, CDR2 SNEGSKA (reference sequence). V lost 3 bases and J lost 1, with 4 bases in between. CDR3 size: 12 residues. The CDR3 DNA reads TGCAGTGCTAGGACTTCCTACAATGAGCAGTTCTTC. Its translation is CSARTSYNEQFF.

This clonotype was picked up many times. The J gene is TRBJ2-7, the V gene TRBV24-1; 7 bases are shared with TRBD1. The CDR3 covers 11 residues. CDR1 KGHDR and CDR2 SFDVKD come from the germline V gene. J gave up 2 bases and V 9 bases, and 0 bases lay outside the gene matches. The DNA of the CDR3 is TGTGCCACCGGGACAGCCTACGAGCAGTACTTC. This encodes CATGTAYEQYF.

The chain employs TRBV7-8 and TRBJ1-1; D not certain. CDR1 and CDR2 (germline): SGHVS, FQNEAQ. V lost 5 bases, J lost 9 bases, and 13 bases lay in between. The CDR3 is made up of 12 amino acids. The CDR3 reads CASSRARQKAFF. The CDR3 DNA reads TGTGCCAGCAGCCGCGCCCGGCAGAAAGCTTTCTTT.

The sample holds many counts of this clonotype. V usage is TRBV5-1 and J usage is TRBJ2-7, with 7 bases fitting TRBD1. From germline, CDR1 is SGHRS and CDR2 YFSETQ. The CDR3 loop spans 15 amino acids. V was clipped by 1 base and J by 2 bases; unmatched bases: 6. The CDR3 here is CASSLLPTGAYEQYF. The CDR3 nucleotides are TGCGCCAGCAGCTTGTTGCCTACAGGGGCCTACGAGCAGTACTTC.

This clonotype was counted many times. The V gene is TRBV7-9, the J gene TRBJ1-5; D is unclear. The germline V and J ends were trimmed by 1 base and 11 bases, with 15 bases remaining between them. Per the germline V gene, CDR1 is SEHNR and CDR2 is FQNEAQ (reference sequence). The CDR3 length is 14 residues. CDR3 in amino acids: CASSLEGSSWAQHF. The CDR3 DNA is TGTGCCAGCAGCTTAGAGGGCTCTTCCTGGGCCCAGCATTTT. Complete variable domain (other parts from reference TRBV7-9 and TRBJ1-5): DTGVSQNPRHKITKRGQNVTFRCDPISEHNRLYWYRQTLGQGPEFLTYFQNEAQLEKSRLLSDRFSAERPKGSFSTLEIQRTEQGDSAMYLCASSLEGSSWAQHFGDGTRLSIL.

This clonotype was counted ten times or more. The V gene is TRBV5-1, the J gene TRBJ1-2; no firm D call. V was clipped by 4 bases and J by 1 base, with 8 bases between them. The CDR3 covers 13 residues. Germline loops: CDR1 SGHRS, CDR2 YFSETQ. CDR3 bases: TGCGCCAGCAGCGCTCGAGTTAACTATGGCTACACCTTC. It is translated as CASSARVNYGYTF.

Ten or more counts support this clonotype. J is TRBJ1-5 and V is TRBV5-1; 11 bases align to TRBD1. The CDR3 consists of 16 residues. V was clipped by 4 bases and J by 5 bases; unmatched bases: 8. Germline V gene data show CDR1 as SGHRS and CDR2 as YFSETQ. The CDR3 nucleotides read TGCGCCAGCAGCCCCGGGACAGGGGGTTGGGATCAGCCCCAGCATTTT. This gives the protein CASSPGTGGWDQPQHF. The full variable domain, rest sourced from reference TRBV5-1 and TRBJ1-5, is KAGVTQTPRYLIKTRGQQVTLSCSPISGHRSVSWYQQTPGQGLQFLFEYFSETQRNKGNFPGRFSGRQFSNSRSEMNVSTLELGDSALYLCASSPGTGGWDQPQHFGDGTRLSIL.

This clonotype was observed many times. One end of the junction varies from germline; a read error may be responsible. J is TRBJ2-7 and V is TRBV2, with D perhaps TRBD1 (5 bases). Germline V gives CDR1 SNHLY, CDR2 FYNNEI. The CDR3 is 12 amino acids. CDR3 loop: CASSEAGPQGRF. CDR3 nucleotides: TGTGCCAGCAGTGAAGCGGGGCCCCAAGGGCGGTTC.

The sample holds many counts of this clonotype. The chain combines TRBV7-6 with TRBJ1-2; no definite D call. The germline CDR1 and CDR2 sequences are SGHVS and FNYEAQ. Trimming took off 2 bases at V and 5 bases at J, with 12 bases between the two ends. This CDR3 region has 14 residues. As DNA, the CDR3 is TGTGCCAGCAGCTTAAGTATGGCATGGTATGGCTACACCTTC. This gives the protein CASSLSMAWYGYTF.

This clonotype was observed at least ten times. CDR3 sequence: CASSGGFGTGASYEQYF. DNA of the CDR3: TGTGCCAGCAGTGGGGGTTTCGGGACAGGGGCCTCCTACGAGCAGTACTTC. This sequence joins TRBV6-1 and TRBJ2-7; 10 bases fit TRBD1. With 4 bases clipped from V and 0 bases from J, the junction kept 9 bases outside the gene matches. This CDR3 contains 17 residues. The V gene's germline CDR1 is MNHNS and CDR2 SASEGT.

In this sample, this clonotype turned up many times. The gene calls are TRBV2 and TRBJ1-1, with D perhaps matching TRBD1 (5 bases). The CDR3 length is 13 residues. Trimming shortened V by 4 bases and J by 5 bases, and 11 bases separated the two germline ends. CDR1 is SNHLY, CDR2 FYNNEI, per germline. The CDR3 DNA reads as TGTGCCAGCAGTGTCGGGGGTGGTACTGAAGCTTTCTTT. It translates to CASSVGGGTEAFF.

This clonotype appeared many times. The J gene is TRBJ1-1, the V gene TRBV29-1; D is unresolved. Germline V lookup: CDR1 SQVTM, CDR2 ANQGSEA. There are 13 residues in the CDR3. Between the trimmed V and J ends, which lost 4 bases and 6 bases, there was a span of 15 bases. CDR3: CSVVQMIGSEAFF. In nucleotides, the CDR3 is TGCAGCGTTGTACAGATGATCGGGTCTGAAGCTTTCTTT.

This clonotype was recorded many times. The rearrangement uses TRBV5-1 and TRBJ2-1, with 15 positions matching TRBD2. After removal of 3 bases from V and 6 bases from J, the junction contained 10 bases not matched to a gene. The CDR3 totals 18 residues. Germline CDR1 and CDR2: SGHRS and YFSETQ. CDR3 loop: CASSSVGLAGGPVNEQFF. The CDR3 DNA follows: TGCGCCAGCAGCTCCGTCGGACTAGCGGGAGGGCCTGTCAATGAGCAGTTCTTC.

The CDR3 region has the DNA TGTGCCAGCAGCTTTGCAGGGGGCGTCAGCACAGATACGCAGTATTTT. Encoded protein: CASSFAGGVSTDTQYF. The V call is TRBV7-2, the J call TRBJ2-3, with 8 bases aligning to TRBD1. The V segment lost 3 bases and the J segment 0 bases; nucleotides outside the gene matches: 5. The CDR3 is 16 amino acids. Germline V gene lookup returns CDR1 SGHTA and CDR2 FQGNSA.

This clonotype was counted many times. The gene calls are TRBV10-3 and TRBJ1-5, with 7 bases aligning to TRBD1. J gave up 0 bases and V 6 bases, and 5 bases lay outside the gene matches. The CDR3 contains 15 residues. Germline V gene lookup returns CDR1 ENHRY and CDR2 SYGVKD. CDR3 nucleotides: TGTGCCATCAGCCGGACAGGCGATAGCAATCAGCCCCAGCATTTT. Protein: CAISRTGDSNQPQHF.

CDR3 nucleotides: TGTGCCAGCAGTCGGGACGGTAGCACAGATACGCAGTATTTT. Residues: CASSRDGSTDTQYF. The rearrangement links TRBV6-6 to TRBJ2-3; D might be TRBD1 or TRBD2, each matching 5 bases. Trimming pared 5 bases from V and 0 bases from J, leaving 9 bases between. This CDR3 is 14 amino acids long. Germline V gene sequence: CDR1 MNHNY, CDR2 SVGAGI (reference sequence).

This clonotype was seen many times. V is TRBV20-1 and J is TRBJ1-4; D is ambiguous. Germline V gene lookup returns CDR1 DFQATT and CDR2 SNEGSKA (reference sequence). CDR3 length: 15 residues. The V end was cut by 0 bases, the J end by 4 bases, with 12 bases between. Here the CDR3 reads CSARDQRRDNEKLFF. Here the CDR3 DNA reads TGCAGTGCTAGAGATCAAAGGAGGGATAATGAAAAACTGTTTTTT.

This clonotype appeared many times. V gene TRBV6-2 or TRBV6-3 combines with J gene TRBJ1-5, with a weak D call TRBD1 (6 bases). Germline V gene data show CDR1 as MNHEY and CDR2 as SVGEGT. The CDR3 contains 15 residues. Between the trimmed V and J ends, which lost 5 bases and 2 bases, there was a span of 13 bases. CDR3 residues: CASSPTGSRNQPQHF. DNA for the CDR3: TGTGCCAGCAGTCCCACAGGGTCCCGCAATCAGCCCCAGCATTTT.

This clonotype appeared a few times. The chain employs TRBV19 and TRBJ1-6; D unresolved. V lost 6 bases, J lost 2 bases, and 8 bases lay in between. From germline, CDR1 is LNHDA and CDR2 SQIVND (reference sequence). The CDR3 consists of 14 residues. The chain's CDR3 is CASREVTYNSPLHF. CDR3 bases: TGTGCCAGTAGGGAGGTTACCTATAATTCACCCCTCCACTTT.

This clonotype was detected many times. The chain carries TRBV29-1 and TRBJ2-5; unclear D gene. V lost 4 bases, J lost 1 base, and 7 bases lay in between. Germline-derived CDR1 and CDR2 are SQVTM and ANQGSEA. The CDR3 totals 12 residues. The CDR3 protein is CSVVISQETQYF. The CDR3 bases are TGCAGCGTTGTTATCAGCCAAGAGACCCAGTACTTC.

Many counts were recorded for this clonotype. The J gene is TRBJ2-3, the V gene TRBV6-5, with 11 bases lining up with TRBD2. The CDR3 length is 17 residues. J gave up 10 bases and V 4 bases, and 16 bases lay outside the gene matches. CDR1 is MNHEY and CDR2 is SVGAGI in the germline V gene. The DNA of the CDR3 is TGTGCCAGCAGTTCCGAGCGACTAGCGGGAAAGGGTCGTTCGCAGTATTTT. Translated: CASSSERLAGKGRSQYF.

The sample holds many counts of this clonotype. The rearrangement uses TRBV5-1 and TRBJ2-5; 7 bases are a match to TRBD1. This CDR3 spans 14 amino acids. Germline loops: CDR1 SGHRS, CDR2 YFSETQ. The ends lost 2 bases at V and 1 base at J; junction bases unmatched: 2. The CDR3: CASSLQGSQETQYF. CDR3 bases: TGCGCCAGCAGCTTACAGGGGAGCCAAGAGACCCAGTACTTC. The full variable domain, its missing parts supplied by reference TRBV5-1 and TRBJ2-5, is KAGVTQTPRYLIKTRGQQVTLSCSPISGHRSVSWYQQTPGQGLQFLFEYFSETQRNKGNFPGRFSGRQFSNSRSEMNVSTLELGDSALYLCASSLQGSQETQYFGPGTRLLVL.

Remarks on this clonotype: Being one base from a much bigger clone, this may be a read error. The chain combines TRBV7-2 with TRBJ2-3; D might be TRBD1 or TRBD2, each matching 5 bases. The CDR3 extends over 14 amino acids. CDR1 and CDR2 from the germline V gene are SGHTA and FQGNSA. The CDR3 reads CASSFIGAFYERYF. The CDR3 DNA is TGTGCCAGCAGCTTCATTGGGGCGTTCTACGAGCGGTACTTC.